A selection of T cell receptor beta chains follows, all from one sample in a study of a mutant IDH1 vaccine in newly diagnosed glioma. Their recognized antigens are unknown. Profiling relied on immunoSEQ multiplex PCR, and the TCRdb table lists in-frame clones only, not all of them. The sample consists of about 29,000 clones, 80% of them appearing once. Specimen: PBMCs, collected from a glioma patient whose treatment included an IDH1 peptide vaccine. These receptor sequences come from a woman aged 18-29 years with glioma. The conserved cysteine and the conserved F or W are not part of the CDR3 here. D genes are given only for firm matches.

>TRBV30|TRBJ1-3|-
AWSVLQGRNTIY
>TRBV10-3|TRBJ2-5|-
AIRVPGERETQY
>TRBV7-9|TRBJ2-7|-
ASSFQYEQY
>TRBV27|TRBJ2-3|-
ASSLSSRDTQY
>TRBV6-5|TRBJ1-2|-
ASSRDFGYGYT
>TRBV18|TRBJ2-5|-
ASSPGHFTGETQY
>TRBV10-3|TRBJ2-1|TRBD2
AISEIQRDHEQF
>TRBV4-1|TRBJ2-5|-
ASSQGPGPRETQY
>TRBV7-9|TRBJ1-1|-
ASSLSREGTEAF
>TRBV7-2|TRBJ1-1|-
ASSQQVTEAF
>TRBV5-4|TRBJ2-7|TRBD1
ASSLAYRGEQY
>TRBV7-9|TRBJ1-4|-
ASSLTAEKLF
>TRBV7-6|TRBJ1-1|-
ASSLGGVGDTEAF
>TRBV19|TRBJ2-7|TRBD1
ASSIGDSSYEQY
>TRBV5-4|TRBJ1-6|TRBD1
ASSLPGQSSYNSPLH
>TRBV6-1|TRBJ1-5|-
ASSSRDGNQPQH
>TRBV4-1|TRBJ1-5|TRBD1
ASSQDPRGINQPQH
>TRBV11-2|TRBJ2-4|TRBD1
ASSPLQGAGGIQY
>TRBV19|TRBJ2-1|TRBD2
ASRTGLAGSNEQF
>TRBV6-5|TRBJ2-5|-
ASSYYRMERETQY